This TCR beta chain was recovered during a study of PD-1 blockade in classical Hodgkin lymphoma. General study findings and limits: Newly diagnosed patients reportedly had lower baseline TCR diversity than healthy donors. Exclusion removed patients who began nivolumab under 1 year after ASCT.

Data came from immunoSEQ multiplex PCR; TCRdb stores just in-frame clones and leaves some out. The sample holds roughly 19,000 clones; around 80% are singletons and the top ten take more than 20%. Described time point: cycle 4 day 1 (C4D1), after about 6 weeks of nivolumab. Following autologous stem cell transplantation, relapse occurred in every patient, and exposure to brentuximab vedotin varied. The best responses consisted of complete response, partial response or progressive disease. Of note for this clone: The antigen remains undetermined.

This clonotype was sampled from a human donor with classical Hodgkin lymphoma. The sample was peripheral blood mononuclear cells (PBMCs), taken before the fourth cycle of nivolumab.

For the CDR3, the DNA is TGTGCCAGCAGCCGGCCGGGACAGGGGGCCTACAATGAGCAGTTCTTC. This encodes CASSRPGQGAYNEQFF. The chain employs TRBV5-4 and TRBJ2-1; 11 bases align to TRBD1. V shed 4 bases, J shed 2 bases, and the junction held 5 bases outside the gene matches. The length of the CDR3 is 16 residues. Germline-derived CDR1 and CDR2 are SGHNT and YYREEE (reference sequence).